These T cell receptor beta chains were read from a single sample in a study of blood T cell repertoires in COVID-19. The method was immunoSEQ multiplex PCR; TCRdb's version includes in-frame clones alone and lacks a portion of them. The data hold a few hundred thousand clones, with approximately 88% observed a single time. The specimen sequenced was peripheral blood. Source of these receptors: a woman aged 25-40 years who had recovered from COVID-19. CDR3s include the opening cysteine and the closing phenylalanine or tryptophan. The D gene is left open where the match is weak. Clone size is stated in some rows and not others, as once, few, many or a class when expanded.

j_call clone_size d_call v_call cdr3_aa cdr3_nt
TRBJ2-7 . . TRBV6-2/TRBV6-3 CASSITGSPYEQYF TGTGCCAGCAGTATCACAGGGAGTCCTTACGAGCAGTACTTC
TRBJ2-7 . TRBD1 TRBV24-1 CATSDSGQGAAEQYF TGTGCCACCAGTGATTCGGGACAGGGGGCAGCGGAGCAGTACTTC
TRBJ2-3 . TRBD2 TRBV7-2 CASSLVGTSSGDTQYF TGTGCCAGCAGCTTAGTAGGGACTAGTTCCGGCGATACGCAGTATTTT
TRBJ1-2 . . TRBV28 CAAAGNYGYTF TGTGCAGCCGCAGGGAACTATGGCTACACCTTC
TRBJ1-2 few . TRBV2 CASSQNYGYTF TGTGCCAGCAGTCAGAATTATGGCTACACCTTC
TRBJ2-2 once . TRBV19 CASREGQLANTGELFF TGTGCCAGTAGGGAGGGACAGTTGGCGAACACCGGGGAGCTGTTTTTT
TRBJ2-1 . . TRBV28 CASSFLSGGSYNEQFF TGTGCCAGCAGTTTTCTTAGCGGCGGTTCCTACAATGAGCAGTTCTTC
TRBJ1-1 few . TRBV10-3 CAISESKQASEAFF TGTGCCATCAGTGAGTCGAAACAGGCGTCAGAAGCTTTCTTT
TRBJ1-6 . TRBD1 TRBV18 CASSPGQGNSPLHF TGTGCCAGCTCACCTGGACAGGGGAATTCACCCCTCCACTTT
TRBJ1-5 . TRBD1 TRBV19 CASSLLQGVNQPQHF TGTGCCAGTAGCCTTCTCCAGGGGGTCAATCAGCCCCAGCATTTT
TRBJ1-2 . . TRBV6-6 CASSFRYGYTF TGTGCCAGCAGTTTCAGATATGGCTACACCTTC
TRBJ1-3 once TRBD1 TRBV15 CATSRDTGGGNTIYF TGTGCCACCAGCAGAGACACAGGGGGTGGAAACACCATATATTTT
TRBJ1-4 . . TRBV18 CASSPRIATNEKLFF TGTGCCAGCTCACCCAGGATTGCAACTAATGAAAAACTGTTTTTT
TRBJ2-5 . . TRBV7-2 CASSLDRASQGTQYF TGTGCCAGCAGCTTAGACAGGGCGTCCCAGGGGACCCAGTACTTC
TRBJ1-2 . . TRBV20-1 CSARRNYGYTF TGCAGTGCTCGGAGGAACTATGGCTACACCTTC
TRBJ2-3 . . TRBV11-1 CASSFLSGAHTDTQYF TGTGCCAGCAGCTTCCTCTCGGGAGCACACACAGATACGCAGTATTTT
TRBJ1-6 . . TRBV28 CASSPPSAYNSPLHF TGTGCCAGCAGCCCCCCCTCGGCCTATAATTCACCCCTCCACTTT
TRBJ1-6 . . TRBV3-1/TRBV3-2 CASSQGSSYNSPLHF TGTGCCAGCAGCCAAGGGAGCTCCTATAATTCACCCCTCCACTTT
TRBJ1-2 . TRBD1 TRBV3-1/TRBV3-2 CASSPMDRGYYGYTF TGTGCCAGCAGCCCGATGGACAGGGGCTACTATGGCTACACCTTC
TRBJ1-1 . TRBD1 TRBV19 CASSMSDRVGPEAFF TGTGCCAGTAGTATGTCGGACAGGGTGGGTCCTGAAGCTTTCTTT
TRBJ2-1 . TRBD1 TRBV30 CAWSRDRGHNEQFF TGTGCCTGGAGTCGGGACAGGGGGCACAATGAGCAGTTCTTC
TRBJ2-3 . TRBD1 TRBV6-5 CASSPQGQGVLDF TGTGCCAGCAGTCCGCAGGGACAGGGAGTTTTGGATTTT
TRBJ1-4 . TRBD1 TRBV2 CASSGIIQGHNEKLFF TGTGCCAGCAGTGGGATTATACAGGGGCATAATGAAAAACTGTTTTTT
TRBJ2-5 . TRBD1 TRBV5-1 CASSPGQAEETQYF TGCGCCAGCAGCCCCGGACAGGCAGAAGAGACCCAGTACTTC
TRBJ2-2 . TRBD2 TRBV12-3/TRBV12-4 CASSLSIAGVRLF TGTGCCAGCAGTTTAAGTATAGCGGGGGTCCGCCTTTTT